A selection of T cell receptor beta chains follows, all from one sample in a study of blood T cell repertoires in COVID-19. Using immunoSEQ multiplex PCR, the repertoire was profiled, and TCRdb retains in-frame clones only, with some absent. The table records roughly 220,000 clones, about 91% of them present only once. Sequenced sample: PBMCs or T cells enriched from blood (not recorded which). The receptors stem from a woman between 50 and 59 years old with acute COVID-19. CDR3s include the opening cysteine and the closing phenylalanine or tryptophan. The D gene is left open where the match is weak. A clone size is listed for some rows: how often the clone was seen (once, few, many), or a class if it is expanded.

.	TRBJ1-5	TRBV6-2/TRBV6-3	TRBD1	CASSPTYRGARQPQHF	TGTGCCAGCAGTCCAACCTACAGGGGAGCGAGGCAGCCCCAGCATTTT
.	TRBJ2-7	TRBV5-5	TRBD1	CASSSTLRVQGASEQYF	TGTGCCAGCAGCTCCACCCTTAGGGTACAGGGGGCTAGTGAGCAGTACTTC
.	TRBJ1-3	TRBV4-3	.	CASSQDYRGAGNTIYF	TGCGCCAGCAGCCAAGATTATCGGGGAGCAGGAAACACCATATATTTT
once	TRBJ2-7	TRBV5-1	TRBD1	CASSFRDRGSYEQYF	TGCGCCAGCAGCTTCCGGGACAGGGGGTCCTACGAGCAGTACTTC
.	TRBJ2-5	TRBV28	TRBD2	CASTLGVAGFQETQYF	TGTGCCAGCACCCTGGGGGTAGCGGGATTCCAAGAGACCCAGTACTTC
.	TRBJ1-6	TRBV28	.	CASSPFTGLGNSPLHF	TGTGCCAGCAGTCCCTTTACAGGGTTGGGGAATTCACCCCTCCACTTT
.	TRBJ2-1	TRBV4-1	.	CASSQEDYHNEQFF	TGCGCCAGCAGCCAAGAGGACTACCACAATGAGCAGTTCTTC
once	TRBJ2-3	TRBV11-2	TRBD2	CASSLRLASTDTQYF	TGTGCCAGCAGCTTACGACTAGCGAGCACAGATACGCAGTATTTT
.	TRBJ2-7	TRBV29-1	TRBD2	CSVGTSGKSYEQYF	TGCAGCGTCGGGACTAGCGGGAAGTCCTACGAGCAGTACTTC
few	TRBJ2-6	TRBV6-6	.	CASSWSDSGANVLTF	TGTGCCAGCAGTTGGAGCGACTCTGGGGCCAACGTCCTGACTTTC
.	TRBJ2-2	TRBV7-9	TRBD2	CASSSGIAGPTGELFF	TGTGCCAGCAGCTCAGGTATAGCGGGACCCACCGGGGAGCTGTTTTTT
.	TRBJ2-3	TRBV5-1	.	CASSLGISTFTDTQYF	TGCGCCAGCAGCTTGGGCATATCGACTTTCACAGATACGCAGTATTTT
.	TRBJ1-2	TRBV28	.	CASSFSGDYGYTF	TGTGCCAGCAGTTTTTCAGGGGATTATGGCTACACCTTC
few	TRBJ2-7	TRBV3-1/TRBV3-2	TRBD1	CASSPRDSSYEQYF	TGTGCCAGCAGCCCCCGGGACAGCTCCTACGAGCAGTACTTC
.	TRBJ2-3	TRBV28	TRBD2	CASSLPTSGIMGDTQYF	TGTGCCAGCAGTCTCCCGACTAGCGGGATTATGGGAGATACGCAGTATTTT
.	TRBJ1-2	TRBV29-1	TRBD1	CSVEGQGLPFGGYTF	TGCAGCGTTGAAGGACAGGGGCTCCCTTTTGGTGGCTACACCTTC
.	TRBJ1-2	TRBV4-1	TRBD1	CASSQVGQGTNYGYTF	TGCGCCAGCAGCCAAGTTGGACAGGGGACTAACTATGGCTACACCTTC
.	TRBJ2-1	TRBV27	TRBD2	CASSSRTSGRGNEQFF	TGTGCCAGCAGTTCGCGGACTAGCGGGAGGGGCAATGAGCAGTTCTTC
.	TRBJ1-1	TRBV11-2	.	CASSPRGLRGTEAFF	TGTGCCAGCAGCCCCCGGGGGTTAAGGGGCACTGAAGCTTTCTTT
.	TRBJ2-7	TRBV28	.	CASSLAASVYEQYF	TGTGCCAGCAGTTTGGCGGCGTCGGTCTACGAGCAGTACTTC
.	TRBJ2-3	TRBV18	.	CASSPPGATDTQYF	TGTGCCAGCTCACCACCAGGAGCCACAGATACGCAGTATTTT
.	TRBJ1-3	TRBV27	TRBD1	CASSLSGTAYSGNTIYF	TGTGCCAGCAGTTTATCAGGGACAGCGTACTCTGGAAACACCATATATTTT
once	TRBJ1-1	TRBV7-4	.	CASSLHPEGDTEAFF	TGTGCCAGCAGCCTCCACCCGGAAGGGGACACTGAAGCTTTCTTT
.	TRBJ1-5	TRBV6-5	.	CASSYSRGIQPQHF	TGTGCCAGCAGTTACTCTCGAGGGATTCAGCCCCAGCATTTT
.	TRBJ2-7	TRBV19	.	CASSIEALPSPTYEQYF	TGTGCCAGTAGTATAGAGGCCCTCCCTAGTCCCACCTACGAGCAGTACTTC
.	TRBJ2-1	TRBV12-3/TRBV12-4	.	CATLAGSYNEQFF	TGTGCCACCTTAGCCGGCTCCTACAATGAGCAGTTCTTC
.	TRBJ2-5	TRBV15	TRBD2	CATSRDTVRGDQETQYF	TGTGCCACCAGCAGAGATACAGTCCGGGGGGATCAAGAGACCCAGTACTTC
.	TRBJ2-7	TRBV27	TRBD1	CASSRQGSSEQYF	TGTGCCAGCAGTCGACAGGGAAGTAGCGAGCAGTACTTC
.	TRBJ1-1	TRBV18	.	CASSPGVVNTEAFF	TGTGCCAGCTCACCCGGAGTAGTGAACACTGAAGCTTTCTTT
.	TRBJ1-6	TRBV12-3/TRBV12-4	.	CASSWALNSPLHF	TGTGCCAGCAGCTGGGCCCTTAATTCACCCCTCCACTTT
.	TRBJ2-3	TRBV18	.	CASSPSPGISTDTQYF	TGTGCCAGCTCACCATCGCCGGGGATTAGCACAGATACGCAGTATTTT
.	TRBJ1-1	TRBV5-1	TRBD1	CASSFVRGAATEAFF	TGCGCCAGCAGCTTTGTCAGGGGGGCGGCCACTGAAGCTTTCTTT
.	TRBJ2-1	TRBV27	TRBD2	CASRGLAGVTYNEQFF	TGTGCCAGCCGGGGGCTAGCGGGAGTGACCTACAATGAGCAGTTCTTC
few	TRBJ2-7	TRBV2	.	CASGTDRAYEQYF	TGTGCCAGCGGGACGGACAGAGCCTACGAGCAGTACTTC
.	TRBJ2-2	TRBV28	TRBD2	CASRGLFGGSFTGELFF	TGTGCCAGCCGTGGCCTTTTTGGCGGGAGTTTCACCGGGGAGCTGTTTTTT
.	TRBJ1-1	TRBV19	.	CASSIDPLNTFRNTEAFF	TGTGCCAGTAGTATAGATCCATTAAACACCTTCAGGAACACTGAAGCTTTCTTT
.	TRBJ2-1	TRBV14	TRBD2	CASSQGTSVINEQFF	TGTGCCAGCAGCCAAGGGACTAGCGTGATCAATGAGCAGTTCTTC
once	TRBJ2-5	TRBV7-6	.	CASSPSGRKETQYF	TGTGCCAGCAGCCCCAGCGGGCGGAAAGAGACCCAGTACTTC
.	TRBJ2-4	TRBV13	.	CASSLVAERAKNIQYF	TGTGCCAGCAGCTTAGTTGCGGAGAGAGCCAAAAACATTCAGTACTTC
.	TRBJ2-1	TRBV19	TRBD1	CASSGTGGPYNEQFF	TGTGCCAGTAGCGGGACAGGGGGACCCTACAATGAGCAGTTCTTC
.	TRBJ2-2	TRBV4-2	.	CASSQEIKETSYLFF	TGTGCCAGCAGCCAAGAAATTAAGGAGACCTCGTACCTGTTTTTT
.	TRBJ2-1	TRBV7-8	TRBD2	CASSLVPREGYNEQFF	TGTGCCAGCAGCTTAGTTCCGCGGGAGGGTTACAATGAGCAGTTCTTC
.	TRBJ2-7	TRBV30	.	CAWNPPGINEQYF	TGTGCCTGGAACCCCCCGGGAATAAACGAGCAGTACTTC
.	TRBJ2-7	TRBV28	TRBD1	CASSLSLAGGLSYEQYF	TGTGCCAGCAGTTTATCCTTGGCAGGGGGCCTTTCCTACGAGCAGTACTTC
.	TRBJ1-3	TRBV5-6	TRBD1	CASSLVGQGARNTIYF	TGTGCCAGCAGCTTGGTGGGGCAGGGGGCTCGAAACACCATATATTTT
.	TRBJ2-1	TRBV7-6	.	CASSLEPYNEQFF	TGTGCCAGCAGCTTAGAGCCCTACAATGAGCAGTTCTTC
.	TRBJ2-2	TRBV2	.	CASSPQGTGELFF	TGTGCCAGCAGTCCCCAGGGCACCGGGGAGCTGTTTTTT
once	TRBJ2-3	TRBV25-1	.	CASSPGDLTDTQYF	TGTGCCAGCAGCCCAGGGGATCTGACAGATACGCAGTATTTT
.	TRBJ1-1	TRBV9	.	CASSLDRNTEAFF	TGTGCCAGCAGCCTCGACAGGAACACTGAAGCTTTCTTT
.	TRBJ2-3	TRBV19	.	CASRTYGGSTDTQYF	TGTGCCAGTAGGACCTATGGCGGAAGCACAGATACGCAGTATTTT